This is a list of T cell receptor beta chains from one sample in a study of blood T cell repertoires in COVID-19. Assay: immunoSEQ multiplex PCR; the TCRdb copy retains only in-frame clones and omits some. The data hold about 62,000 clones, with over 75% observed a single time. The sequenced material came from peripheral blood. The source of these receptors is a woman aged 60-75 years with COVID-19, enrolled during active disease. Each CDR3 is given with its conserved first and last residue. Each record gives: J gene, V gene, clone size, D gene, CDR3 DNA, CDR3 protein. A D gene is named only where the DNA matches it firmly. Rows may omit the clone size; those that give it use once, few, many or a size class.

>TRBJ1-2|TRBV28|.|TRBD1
TGTGCCAGCAGCGCCGGGGACAGGGGATTTTTTGATGGCTACACCTTC
CASSAGDRGFFDGYTF
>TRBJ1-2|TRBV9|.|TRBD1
TGTGCCAGCAGCTCACATGGACAGGGGGTAGATGGCTACACCTTC
CASSSHGQGVDGYTF
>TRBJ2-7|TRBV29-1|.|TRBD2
TGCAGCGTCGAACTTCGGACAGCTGGACTAGCTAAGCAGTACTTC
CSVELRTAGLAKQYF
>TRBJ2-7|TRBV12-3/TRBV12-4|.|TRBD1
TGTGCCAGCAGCCCAGGGGGCTCTTACGAGCAGTACTTC
CASSPGGSYEQYF
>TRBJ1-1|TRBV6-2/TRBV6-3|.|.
TGTGCCAGCAGTTCCTCTTTGAGGCCCGGGAGGACTGAAGCTTTCTTT
CASSSSLRPGRTEAFF
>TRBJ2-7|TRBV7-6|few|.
TGTGCCAGCAGCCCACCCGGGACTTTCCCCAACGAGCAGTACTTC
CASSPPGTFPNEQYF
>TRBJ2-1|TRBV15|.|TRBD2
TGTGCCACCAGCAGTCCCGGGACTAGACGTTACAATGAGCAGTTCTTC
CATSSPGTRRYNEQFF
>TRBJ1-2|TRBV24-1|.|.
TGTGCCACCAGTGATTTGTCGCGGGACTATGGCTACACCTTC
CATSDLSRDYGYTF
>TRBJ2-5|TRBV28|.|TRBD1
TGTGCCAGCACCGGGACAGAGAAGTACCAAGAGACCCAGTACTTC
CASTGTEKYQETQYF
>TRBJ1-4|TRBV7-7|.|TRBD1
TGTGCTAGCAGCTTCACCGGGACAGGGGGCGCGGGACTGTTTTTT
CASSFTGTGGAGLFF
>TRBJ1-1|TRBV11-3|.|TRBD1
TGTGCCAGCAGCTCCATAGTTCTGTATGGACAGGGGGACGCTTTCTTT
CASSSIVLYGQGDAFF
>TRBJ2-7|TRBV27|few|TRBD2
TGTGCCAGCAGTTTATACCCTAGACTAGCGGGAGGGATCTACGAGCAGTACTTC
CASSLYPRLAGGIYEQYF
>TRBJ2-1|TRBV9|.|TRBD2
TGTGCCAGCAGCGTAGTTCCTAGCGGGAGGGAGGAGCAGTTCTTC
CASSVVPSGREEQFF
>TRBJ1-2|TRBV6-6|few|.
TGTGCCAGCAGTGGGCAGGGCAACTATGGCTACACCTTC
CASSGQGNYGYTF
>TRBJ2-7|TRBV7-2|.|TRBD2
TGTGCCAGCAGCTTACAGCGGGGACCCTACGAGCAGTACTTC
CASSLQRGPYEQYF
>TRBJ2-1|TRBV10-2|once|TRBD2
TGCGCCAGCAGTCCTGCCCTAGCGGGGCCCAATGAGCAGTTCTTC
CASSPALAGPNEQFF
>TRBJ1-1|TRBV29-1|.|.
TGCAGCGTTGGCCAGGGGATAGCTGAAGCTTTCTTT
CSVGQGIAEAFF